The rows below give T cell receptor beta chains drawn from one sample of a study of cytomegalovirus exposure and HLA in healthy donors. The data were produced by immunoSEQ multiplex PCR, yet TCRdb's version contains in-frame clones alone and is incomplete. The sample has some 60,000 clones; 85% are singletons. Sequenced: PBMCs. These receptors all come from a female donor in good health and CMV-seronegative. The CDR3 runs from the conserved cysteine through the conserved F or W. The D gene is left open where the match is weak. Clone size, where shown, is once, few, many, or a class for clones that have expanded.

abundance: .
d_gene: TRBD2
j_gene: TRBJ2-4
v_gene: TRBV7-2
CDR3aa: CASSLALLGLAGGPAKNIQYF
CDR3nt: TGTGCCAGCAGCTTAGCTCTTTTGGGACTAGCGGGAGGGCCGGCCAAAAACATTCAGTACTTC

abundance: few
d_gene: .
j_gene: TRBJ2-5
v_gene: TRBV5-4
CDR3aa: CASSSATSRETQYF
CDR3nt: TGTGCCAGCAGCTCCGCGACTAGTCGAGAGACCCAGTACTTC

abundance: .
d_gene: TRBD2
j_gene: TRBJ2-2
v_gene: TRBV18
CDR3aa: CASSTPGLAFANTGELFF
CDR3nt: TGTGCCAGCTCAACTCCGGGACTAGCGTTCGCGAACACCGGGGAGCTGTTTTTT

abundance: once
d_gene: .
j_gene: TRBJ2-7
v_gene: TRBV4-2
CDR3aa: CASSQRVTGFSYEQYF
CDR3nt: TGTGCCAGCAGCCAAAGGGTGACGGGGTTCTCCTACGAGCAGTACTTC

abundance: .
d_gene: .
j_gene: TRBJ2-1
v_gene: TRBV30
CDR3aa: CAWSGGPGNEQFF
CDR3nt: TGTGCCTGGAGTGGAGGGCCGGGGAATGAGCAGTTCTTC

abundance: few
d_gene: .
j_gene: TRBJ2-1
v_gene: TRBV11-3
CDR3aa: CASSFTGKYNEQFF
CDR3nt: TGTGCCAGCAGCTTCACAGGGAAATACAATGAGCAGTTCTTC

abundance: .
d_gene: TRBD1
j_gene: TRBJ2-7
v_gene: TRBV29-1
CDR3aa: CSVDLGTATYEQYF
CDR3nt: TGCAGCGTTGACCTCGGGACAGCAACTTACGAGCAGTACTTC

abundance: few
d_gene: .
j_gene: TRBJ1-2
v_gene: TRBV29-1
CDR3aa: CSVLDSFTNYGYTF
CDR3nt: TGCAGCGTATTGGACAGCTTTACTAACTATGGCTACACCTTC

abundance: once
d_gene: .
j_gene: TRBJ1-1
v_gene: TRBV14
CDR3aa: CASSQVAGAGTEAFF
CDR3nt: TGTGCCAGCAGCCAAGTTGCAGGGGCCGGGACTGAAGCTTTCTTT

abundance: .
d_gene: TRBD2
j_gene: TRBJ2-1
v_gene: TRBV6-5
CDR3aa: CASSSGGTRLGHEQFF
CDR3nt: TGTGCCAGCAGTTCGGGGGGAACCCGCCTCGGGCATGAGCAGTTCTTC

abundance: once
d_gene: .
j_gene: TRBJ2-4
v_gene: TRBV7-3
CDR3aa: CASSLKTRAKNIQYF
CDR3nt: TGTGCCAGCAGCCTCAAGACTAGAGCCAAAAACATTCAGTACTTC

abundance: .
d_gene: TRBD1
j_gene: TRBJ2-1
v_gene: TRBV5-6
CDR3aa: CASSSGQGASNEQFF
CDR3nt: TGTGCCAGCAGCTCCGGACAGGGGGCGTCTAATGAGCAGTTCTTC

abundance: .
d_gene: .
j_gene: TRBJ2-3
v_gene: TRBV27
CDR3aa: CASSLGQPTDTQYF
CDR3nt: TGTGCCAGCAGCCTAGGACAGCCCACAGATACGCAGTATTTT

abundance: .
d_gene: .
j_gene: TRBJ1-2
v_gene: TRBV11-2
CDR3aa: CASSLIRGHGGYTF
CDR3nt: TGTGCCAGCAGCTTAATACGGGGACATGGAGGCTACACCTTC